Below are 9 T cell receptor beta chains sequenced from a single sample in a study of blood T cell repertoires in COVID-19. The table came from immunoSEQ multiplex PCR; TCRdb's copy has only in-frame clones and leaves some out. The sample holds approximately 350,000 clones, approximately 89% seen once. Sequenced: peripheral blood. Receptors originate from a woman younger than 35 who had recovered from COVID-19.

The V call is TRBV5-1, the J call TRBJ2-7, with D maybe TRBD2 (6 bases). CDR3 length: 14 amino acids. In germline, CDR1 is SGHRS, CDR2 YFSETQ. Trimming pared 4 bases from V and 6 bases from J, leaving 17 bases between. CDR3 in amino acids: CASSPGGDGSEQYV. Here the CDR3 DNA reads TGCGCCAGCAGCCCCGGCGGGGACGGTAGCGAGCAGTACGTC.

The chain uses TRBV20-1 and TRBJ2-1; 8 nucleotides match TRBD2. This CDR3 comprises 14 residues. Germline V CDR1 and CDR2: DFQATT, SNEGSKA (reference sequence). Trimming cost V 3 bases and J 6 bases; bases outside gene matches: 7. CDR3 sequence reads: CSASSSGSSNEQFF. For the CDR3, the DNA is TGCAGTGCTAGTTCCAGCGGGAGCTCCAATGAGCAGTTCTTC.

Here the CDR3 reads CASTGPGSYGYTF. The CDR3 DNA sequence: TGTGCCAGCACTGGGCCGGGGAGCTATGGCTACACCTTC. The V and J genes are TRBV28 and TRBJ1-2; no clear D gene. There are 13 residues in the CDR3. Germline values: CDR1 MDHEN, CDR2 SYDVKM. V was clipped by 7 bases and J by 4 bases, with 13 bases between them.

The rearrangement uses TRBV7-2 and TRBJ1-3, with TRBD1 matching 9 bases. With 4 bases clipped from V and 3 bases from J, the junction kept 4 bases outside the gene matches. This CDR3 has 15 amino acids. Germline V gene lookup returns CDR1 SGHTA and CDR2 FQGNSA. The CDR3 DNA reads as TGTGCCAGCAGCTGGGACAGGGCGCGTGGAAACACCATATATTTT. Translation gives CASSWDRARGNTIYF.

The J gene is TRBJ2-5, the V gene TRBV2; D not certain. Germline V gene sequence: CDR1 SNHLY, CDR2 FYNNEI. The CDR3 loop spans 12 amino acids. With 6 bases removed from V and 5 bases from J, the gap between germline ends came to 10 bases. The CDR3 region has the DNA TGTGCCAGCAGGACTGTGACTGAGACCCAGTACTTC. Its translation: CASRTVTETQYF.

The V and J genes are TRBV6-5 and TRBJ1-4; D is uncertain. Trimming removed 2 bases from V and 4 bases from J, with 14 bases in between. This CDR3 comprises 16 residues. From germline, CDR1 is MNHEY and CDR2 SVGAGI. The CDR3 protein is CASSYTEGVGNEKLFF. In nucleotides, the CDR3 is TGTGCCAGCAGTTACACCGAGGGTGTCGGTAATGAAAAACTGTTTTTT.

This chain joins TRBV5-1 and TRBJ1-2, with D unclear. Between the trimmed V and J ends, which lost 0 bases and 8 bases, there was a span of 11 bases. The V gene's germline CDR1 is SGHRS and CDR2 YFSETQ. The CDR3 has 13 residues. The CDR3, as DNA: TGCGCCAGCAGCTTGGAGACGGGGAACGGCTACACCTTC. It encodes CASSLETGNGYTF.

The genes are TRBV7-2 and TRBJ2-5; 9 positions agree with TRBD2. Unmatched junction bases numbered 8, after V lost 2 bases and J lost 4 bases. Looked up from germline, CDR1 is SGHTA and CDR2 is FQGNSA. This CDR3 comprises 16 residues. DNA of the CDR3: TGTGCCAGCAGCTTAAGTCTAGCGGGGAGTTTAGAGACCCAGTACTTC. It encodes CASSLSLAGSLETQYF.

The CDR3 nucleotides read TGTGCCAGCAGCCCACAGGGTTTAGACGAGCAGTACGTC. As protein: CASSPQGLDEQYV. This sequence joins TRBV7-6 and TRBJ2-7, with a weak D call TRBD1 (6 bases). Trimming pared 5 bases from V and 5 bases from J, leaving 13 bases between. There are 13 residues in the CDR3. Germline V CDR1 and CDR2: SGHVS, FNYEAQ.